In this sample, the clone carrying this T cell receptor (beta chain) turned up a few times. The data are from a study of molecular identifiers for immune sequencing clone quantification. One entry per CDR3 protein results from TCRdb running MiXCR on the PCR reads. Among some 40,000 distinct CDR3 sequences, about 24% were seen once, and the ten largest hold around 0.89%. V dropped 0 bases and J dropped 1; count of bases not matched to a gene: 4. This CDR3 has 16 amino acids. CDR1 is DFQATT and CDR2 is SNEGSKA in the germline V gene (reference sequence). The V gene is TRBV20-1, the J gene TRBJ2-7, with 12 positions matching TRBD2. The sample taken for sequencing was naive CD8+ T cells from blood, with Jurkat cell RNA spiked in. Specified subset: FACS-sorted CD8+CD4-CCR7+CD45RA+ naive T cells. The receptor's source is a human donor in good health. Some libraries in this study had Jurkat cell RNA spiked in. The DNA for the CDR3 is TGCAGTGCTAGAGATCTGGGACTAGCGGGTTCCTACGAGCAGTACTTC. Residues: CSARDLGLAGSYEQYF.